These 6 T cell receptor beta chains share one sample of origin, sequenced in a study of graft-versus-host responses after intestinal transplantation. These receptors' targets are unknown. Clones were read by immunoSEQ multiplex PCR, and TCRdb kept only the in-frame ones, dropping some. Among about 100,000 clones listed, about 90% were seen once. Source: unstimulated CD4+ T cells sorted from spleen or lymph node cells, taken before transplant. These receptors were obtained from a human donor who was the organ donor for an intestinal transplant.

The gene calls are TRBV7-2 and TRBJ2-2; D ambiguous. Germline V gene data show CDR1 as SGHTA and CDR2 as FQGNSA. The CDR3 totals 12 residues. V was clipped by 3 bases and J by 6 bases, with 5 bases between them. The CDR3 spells CASSFISGELFF. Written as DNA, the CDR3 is TGTGCCAGCAGCTTCATATCCGGGGAGCTGTTTTTT.

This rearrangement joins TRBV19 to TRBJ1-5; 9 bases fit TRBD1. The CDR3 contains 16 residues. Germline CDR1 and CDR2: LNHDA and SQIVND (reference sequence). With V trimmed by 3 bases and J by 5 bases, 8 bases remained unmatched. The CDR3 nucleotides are TGTGCCAGTAGTATCAAATTCCGGGACAGGGATCAGCCCCAGCATTTT. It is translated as CASSIKFRDRDQPQHF.

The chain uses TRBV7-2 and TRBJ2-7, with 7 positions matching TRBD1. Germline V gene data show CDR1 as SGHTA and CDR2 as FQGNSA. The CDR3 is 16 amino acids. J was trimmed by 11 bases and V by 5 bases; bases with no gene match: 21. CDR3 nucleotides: TGTGCCAGCAGCCCAGGGGGTACGGCGGTTCAAGTTTGGGAGTACTTC. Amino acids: CASSPGGTAVQVWEYF.

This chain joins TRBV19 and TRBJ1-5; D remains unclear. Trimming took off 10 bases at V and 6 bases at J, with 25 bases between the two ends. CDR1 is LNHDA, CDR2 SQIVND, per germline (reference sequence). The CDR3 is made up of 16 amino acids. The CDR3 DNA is TGTGCCACGGCTCGGGGAGAAGGGTCCGATTTTCAGCCCCAGCATTTT. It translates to CATARGEGSDFQPQHF.

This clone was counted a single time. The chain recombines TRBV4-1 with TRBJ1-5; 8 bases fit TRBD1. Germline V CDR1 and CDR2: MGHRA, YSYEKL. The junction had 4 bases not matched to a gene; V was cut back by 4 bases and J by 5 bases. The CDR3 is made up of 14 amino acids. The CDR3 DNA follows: TGCGCCAGCAGCCCCGGGACAGGATATCAGCCCCAGCATTTT. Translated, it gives CASSPGTGYQPQHF.

The CDR3 nucleotides are TGTGCCAGCAGCGGACAGGGGGTTGATACGCAGTATTTT. Translation: CASSGQGVDTQYF. The chain uses TRBV2 and TRBJ2-3; 10 nucleotides align to TRBD1. Germline V lookup: CDR1 SNHLY, CDR2 FYNNEI. Losses at the gene ends were 6 bases for V and 6 bases for J; bases not matched to a gene: 3. This CDR3 spans 13 amino acids.